This entry describes one T cell receptor beta chain. The CDR3 is 16 residues long. Unmatched junction bases numbered 9, after V lost 2 bases and J lost 5 bases. Per germline, CDR1 LGHNT and CDR2 FRNRAP. The sample is drawn from a study of blood T cell repertoires in COVID-19. About the research overall: T cells, B-cell-depleted T cells, or PBMCs supplied cDNA or gDNA.

Profiling relied on immunoSEQ multiplex PCR, and the TCRdb table lists in-frame clones only, not all of them. This table has just over 350,000 clones, 65% to 90% appearing once. The chain joins TRBV12-5 to TRBJ2-1, with 7 bases that match TRBD1. Sequenced material: peripheral blood. The clonotype comes from a woman aged 55-70 years with COVID-19, enrolled during active disease. The CDR3 nucleotides are TGTGCTAGTGGTTTGCTAACCGGGACAGCCCACAATGAGCAGTTCTTC. Its translation is CASGLLTGTAHNEQFF.